These 24 T cell receptor beta chains were sequenced from one sample in a study of blood T cells in healthy people across ages. Using a J-beta primer mix together with a sample-barcoded 5' primer, a second PCR was run for about 6 to 11 cycles. Via MiXCR, TCRdb re-called the 5' RACE reads, giving one row per CDR3 protein. Among over 1,500,000 distinct CDR3 sequences listed, about 50% were seen once. Sequencing used blood. These receptors came from a middle-aged woman in good health.

This sequence joins TRBV15 and TRBJ2-7; D remains unclear. The CDR3 spans 14 residues. Trimming took 0 bases from V and 1 from J, leaving 7 bases between them. Germline V lookup: CDR1 LNHNV, CDR2 YYDKDF (reference sequence). The chain's CDR3 is CATSRDGSSYEQYF. The CDR3 coding sequence is TGTGCCACCAGCAGAGACGGTAGTTCCTACGAGCAGTACTTC. The full variable domain, its missing parts supplied by reference TRBV15 and TRBJ2-7, is DAMVIQNPRYQVTQFGKPVTLSCSQTLNHNVMYWYQQKSSQAPKLLFHYYDKDFNNEADTPDNFQSRRPNTSFCFLDIRSPGLGDTAMYLCATSRDGSSYEQYFGPGTRLTVT.

This sequence joins TRBV6-5 and TRBJ1-2; 11 bases fit TRBD1. Trimming took 2 bases from V and 1 from J; bases not matched to a gene: 9. CDR3 length: 18 residues. The germline V gene encodes CDR1 MNHEY and CDR2 SVGAGI. The DNA for the CDR3 is TGTGCCAGCAGTTACCACAGCCGGACAGGGGGCAGTAACTATGGCTACACCTTC. It codes for CASSYHSRTGGSNYGYTF.

The chain has TRBV6-2 or TRBV6-3 and TRBJ2-5, with 10 nucleotides matching TRBD1. V shed 6 bases, J shed 3 bases, and the junction held 10 bases outside the gene matches. Germline assignment: CDR1 MNHEY and CDR2 SVGEGT. The CDR3 loop spans 16 amino acids. The CDR3 nucleotides are TGTGCCAGCAGACCCCTCGACAGGGGGCGTAAAGAGACCCAGTACTTC. Its protein is CASRPLDRGRKETQYF.

The chain uses TRBV2 and TRBJ1-2; possible D gene TRBD1, 5 bases. The CDR3 spans 13 residues. Trimming removed 9 bases at V and 0 bases at J, with 11 bases between. Germline loops: CDR1 SNHLY, CDR2 FYNNEI. DNA for the CDR3: TGTGCCAGTAAGGAGGGACCTAACTATGGCTACACCTTC. It specifies CASKEGPNYGYTF.

This clonotype was detected only a few times. The chain has TRBV28 and TRBJ2-1, with 8 bases that match TRBD1. V gave up 6 bases and J gave up 2 bases; unmatched junction bases: 21. From germline, CDR1 is MDHEN and CDR2 SYDVKM. The CDR3 extends over 20 amino acids. CDR3 nucleotides: TGTGCCAGCAGCCGGACAGGGACAGTATTTACCCGTTCACCCTACAATGAGCAGTTCTTC. Amino acids: CASSRTGTVFTRSPYNEQFF. The full variable domain, with the rest looked up from reference TRBV28 and TRBJ2-1, is DVKVTQSSRYLVKRTGEKVFLECVQDMDHENMFWYRQDPGLGLRLIYFSYDVKMKEKGDIPEGYSVSREKKERFSLILESASTNQTSMYLCASSRTGTVFTRSPYNEQFFGPGTRLTVL.

This chain connects TRBV10-3 to TRBJ2-1; 8 bases map to TRBD2. Trimming took 0 bases from V and 4 from J; bases not matched to a gene: 8. The CDR3 consists of 17 residues. Germline CDR1 and CDR2: ENHRY and SYGVKD. CDR3 loop: CAISESEAGDSYNEQFF. The CDR3 DNA is TGTGCCATCAGTGAGTCCGAAGCGGGGGACTCGTACAATGAGCAGTTCTTC.

The chain employs TRBV10-3 and TRBJ2-7; D unclear. This CDR3 contains 14 residues. V dropped 2 bases and J dropped 2 bases, with 10 bases sitting between them. CDR1 is ENHRY, CDR2 SYGVKD, per germline. The CDR3 sequence is CAISEARETYEQYF. The CDR3 nucleotides are TGTGCCATCAGTGAGGCACGCGAGACCTACGAGCAGTACTTC.

Regarding this clonotype: Compared with germline, one end of the junction differs, possibly owing to a read error. The chain is built from TRBV20-1 and TRBJ2-4, with a tentative D call TRBD1 (6 bases). The CDR3 consists of 14 residues. CDR1 DFQATT and CDR2 SNEGSKA come from the germline V gene (reference sequence). The CDR3 nucleotides are TGCAGTGCGGGGCCGGCAGGGGACAAAGACATTCAGTACTTC. The encoded protein is CSAGPAGDKDIQYF.

The V gene is TRBV28, the J gene TRBJ1-2; possible D gene TRBD1, 6 bases. The CDR3 length is 13 residues. Per germline, CDR1 MDHEN and CDR2 SYDVKM. V was cut by 7 bases and J by 4 bases, with 13 bases left in between. The DNA for the CDR3 is TGTGCCAGCAATACAGGGTCCCGCTATGGCTACACCTTC. Translating gives CASNTGSRYGYTF.

The chain couples TRBV2 to TRBJ2-3, with 8 bases matching TRBD2. J lost 1 base, V lost 3 bases, and 3 bases had no gene match. The CDR3 has 15 amino acids. CDR1 is SNHLY and CDR2 is FYNNEI in the germline V gene. Here the CDR3 DNA reads TGTGCCAGCAGTGACGGGGGACTAGGCACAGATACGCAGTATTTT. This sequence encodes CASSDGGLGTDTQYF.

This chain links TRBV7-8 with TRBJ2-1, with D possibly TRBD2 on 6 matching bases. Germline lookup yields CDR1 SGHVS and CDR2 FQNEAQ. This CDR3 has 14 residues. Trimming cost V 2 bases and J 4 bases, with 9 bases left between them. CDR3 nucleotide sequence: TGTGCCAGCAGCTTATACGGGACTTACAATGAGCAGTTCTTC. Translating gives CASSLYGTYNEQFF. The entire variable domain, with the rest obtained from reference TRBV7-8 and TRBJ2-1, is as follows: GAGVSQSPRYKVAKRGQDVALRCDPISGHVSLFWYQQALGQGPEFLTYFQNEAQLDKSGLPSDRFFAERPEGSVSTLKIQRTQQEDSAVYLCASSLYGTYNEQFFGPGTRLTVL.

Only a few counts were recorded for this clonotype. This chain connects TRBV10-3 to TRBJ1-4; D is undetermined. The germline gives CDR1 ENHRY, CDR2 SYGVKD. V dropped 2 bases and J dropped 8 bases, with 12 bases sitting between them. The CDR3 is made up of 14 amino acids. CDR3 nucleotides: TGTGCCATCAGTGAGCTCTCCCAAGGAGAAAAACTGTTTTTT. It specifies CAISELSQGEKLFF.

The chain joins TRBV20-1 to TRBJ2-7, with 9 bases identical to TRBD2. The CDR3 is made up of 16 amino acids. CDR1 and CDR2 (germline): DFQATT, SNEGSKA (reference sequence). V shed 1 base, J shed 4 bases, and the junction held 11 bases outside the gene matches. Here the CDR3 DNA reads TGCAGTGCTAGAGTGACAGCTAGCGGGGCCCCTTACGAGCAGTACTTC. It encodes CSARVTASGAPYEQYF.

V gene TRBV6-6 combines with J gene TRBJ2-3, with D perhaps TRBD2 (5 bases). V lost 8 bases to trimming and J lost 2 bases, with 11 bases between them. The CDR3 length is 13 residues. Germline lookup yields CDR1 MNHNY and CDR2 SVGAGI (reference sequence). CDR3 DNA sequence: TGTGCCAGCGAGACGGGGAACACAGATACGCAGTATTTT. It translates to CASETGNTDTQYF.

This chain links TRBV5-1 with TRBJ2-1; D is unclear. The CDR3 loop spans 16 amino acids. Trimming took off 0 bases at V and 1 base at J, with 11 bases between the two ends. Germline CDR1 reads SGHRS; CDR2 reads YFSETQ. CDR3 sequence: CASSLDPVRSYNEQFF. DNA of the CDR3: TGCGCCAGCAGCTTGGATCCTGTTAGGTCCTACAATGAGCAGTTCTTC.

The chain carries TRBV6-5 and TRBJ2-7, with D possibly TRBD1 on 7 matching bases. Trimming stripped 6 bases from V and 5 bases from J, with 20 bases between. The CDR3 runs 15 residues. CDR1 and CDR2 from the germline V gene are MNHEY and SVGAGI. The CDR3 region is CASRGGTALEDEQYF. Written as DNA, the CDR3 is TGTGCCAGCAGGGGCGGGACAGCGCTAGAAGACGAGCAGTACTTC.

On this clonotype: A much more abundant neighbour one base away suggests this may be a read error. This chain connects TRBV7-2 to TRBJ2-5, with D possibly called TRBD1 or TRBD2 (6 bases each). Between the trimmed V and J ends, which lost 4 bases and 11 bases, there was a span of 23 bases. Germline CDR1 SGHTA, CDR2 FQGNSA. There are 15 residues in the CDR3. The CDR3 bases are TGTGCCAGCAGCTGGCAACAAGGGGGGCGGAATGAGCAGTACTTC. Its translation is CASSWQQGGRNEQYF.

V is TRBV7-9 and J is TRBJ1-6; unclear D gene. With 5 bases removed from V and 7 bases from J, the gap between germline ends came to 6 bases. This CDR3 is built from 12 residues. Germline lookup yields CDR1 SEHNR and CDR2 FQNEAQ (reference sequence). The CDR3 DNA sequence: TGTGCCAGCAGCGGACCCAATTCACCCCTCCACTTT. This translates into CASSGPNSPLHF.

The rearrangement joins TRBV6-5 to TRBJ1-6; 7 nucleotides agree with TRBD1. Per germline, CDR1 MNHEY and CDR2 SVGAGI. The trim removed 2 bases at V and 8 bases at J, leaving 9 bases unmatched. The CDR3 is 16 residues long. CDR3 bases: TGTGCCAGCAGTTACCGGTTTGAGGGGGCGGATTCACCCCTCCACTTT. This codes for CASSYRFEGADSPLHF.

This clonotype was recorded only once. The V and J genes are TRBV7-2 and TRBJ2-1, with D perhaps TRBD1 or TRBD2 (7 bases each). The CDR3 sequence is 16 residues long. Germline V gene data show CDR1 as SGHTA and CDR2 as FQGNSA. The V and J ends lost 5 bases and 7 bases respectively, with 21 bases between them. The CDR3, as DNA: TGTGCCAGCAGCCCGTCGGGGAGGGGGCGCGGGAATGAGCAGTTCTTC. This gives the protein CASSPSGRGRGNEQFF.

This clonotype was observed once. This sequence joins TRBV5-1 and TRBJ1-2, with D unclear. Trimming left V 0 bases short and J 8 bases short, with 17 bases between. The CDR3 sequence is 15 residues long. Germline V CDR1 and CDR2: SGHRS, YFSETQ. The CDR3 region is CASSLEIGSQWGYTF. As DNA, the CDR3 is TGCGCCAGCAGCTTGGAAATTGGGTCCCAATGGGGCTACACCTTC.

The chain carries TRBV5-6 and TRBJ2-5, with D possibly matching TRBD2 (7 bases). Per the germline V gene, CDR1 is SGHDT and CDR2 is YYEEEE. The ends were cut back, 2 bases at V and 3 bases at J, with 20 bases in the middle. This CDR3 has 17 amino acids. CDR3 DNA sequence: TGTGCCAGCAGCTTCTGGGGGGGCCTGAGATTGGAAGAGACCCAGTACTTC. Amino acid sequence: CASSFWGGLRLEETQYF.

There are a few counts of this clonotype. The chain recombines TRBV6-5 with TRBJ2-4; D is uncertain. Germline values: CDR1 MNHEY, CDR2 SVGAGI. V lost 4 bases, J lost 9 bases, and 16 bases lay in between. This CDR3 comprises 14 residues. The CDR3 DNA is TGTGCCAGCAGTTTAACCGGGTCCTCCGGCATTCAGTACTTC. Amino acid sequence: CASSLTGSSGIQYF.

This clonotype showed up just a few times. The V call is TRBV7-2, the J call TRBJ2-5; 10 positions match TRBD2. CDR3 size: 18 residues. The germline CDR1 and CDR2 sequences are SGHTA and FQGNSA. Unmatched junction bases numbered 7, after V lost 0 bases and J lost 0 bases. Here the CDR3 reads CASSLASSGGPDQETQYF. CDR3 coding DNA: TGTGCCAGCAGCTTAGCGTCTAGCGGGGGACCCGACCAAGAGACCCAGTACTTC. The full variable domain, completed using reference TRBV7-2 and TRBJ2-5, is GAGVSQSPSNKVTEKGKDVELRCDPISGHTALYWYRQSLGQGLEFLIYFQGNSAPDKSGLPSDRFSAERTGGSVSTLTIQRTQQEDSAVYLCASSLASSGGPDQETQYFGPGTRLLVL.